Described below is a single T cell receptor beta chain sequence and its context. Its antigen is as yet unknown. A second roughly 6 to 11 cycle PCR used barcoded and J-beta primers. One entry per CDR3 protein, called by TCRdb with MiXCR from the 5' RACE reads. The table has over a million distinct CDR3 sequences, approximately 39% seen once. This entry is derived from a study of blood T cells in healthy people across ages. Trimming removed 1 base from V and 4 bases from J, with 10 bases in between. The germline CDR1 and CDR2 sequences are SGHTA and FQGNSA. This CDR3 spans 14 amino acids. Samples had at least 7 million PBMCs isolated from them. Study outcomes and limitations: As age increased, TCR beta diversity per million T cells fell in a roughly linear fashion. Unknown donor CMV status possibly confounded expanded clonotype changes.

This TCR derives from a woman aged 18-35 years in good health. The chain couples TRBV7-2 to TRBJ1-1; the D gene is possibly TRBD1 (6 bases). The sample consisted of blood. CDR3 in amino acids: CASSLESGVTEAFF. CDR3 DNA sequence: TGTGCCAGCAGCTTAGAGTCAGGGGTCACTGAAGCTTTCTTT.